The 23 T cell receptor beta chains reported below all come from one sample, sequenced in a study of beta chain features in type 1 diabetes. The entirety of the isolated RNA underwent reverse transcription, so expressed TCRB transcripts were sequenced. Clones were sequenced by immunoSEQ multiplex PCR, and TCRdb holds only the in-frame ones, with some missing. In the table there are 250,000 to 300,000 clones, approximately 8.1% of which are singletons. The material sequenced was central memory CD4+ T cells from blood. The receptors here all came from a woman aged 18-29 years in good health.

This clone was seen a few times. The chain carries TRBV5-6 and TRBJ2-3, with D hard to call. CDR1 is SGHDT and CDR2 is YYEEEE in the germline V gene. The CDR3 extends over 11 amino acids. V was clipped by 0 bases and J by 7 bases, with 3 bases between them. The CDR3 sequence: CASSLVNTQYF. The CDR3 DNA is TGTGCCAGCAGCTTGGTAAATACGCAGTATTTT.

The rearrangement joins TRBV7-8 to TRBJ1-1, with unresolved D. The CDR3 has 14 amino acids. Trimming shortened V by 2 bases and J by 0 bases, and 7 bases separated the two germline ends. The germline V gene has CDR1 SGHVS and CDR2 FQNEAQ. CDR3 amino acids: CASSLPGVNTEAFF. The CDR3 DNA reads TGTGCCAGCAGCTTACCGGGAGTGAACACTGAAGCTTTCTTT.

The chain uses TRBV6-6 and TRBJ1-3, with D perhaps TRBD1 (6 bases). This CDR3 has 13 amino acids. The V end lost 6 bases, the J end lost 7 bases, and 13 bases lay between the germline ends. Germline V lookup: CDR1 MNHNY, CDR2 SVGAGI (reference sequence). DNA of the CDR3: TGTGCCAGCAGCACGACAGGAGTCAACACCATATATTTT. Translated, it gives CASSTTGVNTIYF.

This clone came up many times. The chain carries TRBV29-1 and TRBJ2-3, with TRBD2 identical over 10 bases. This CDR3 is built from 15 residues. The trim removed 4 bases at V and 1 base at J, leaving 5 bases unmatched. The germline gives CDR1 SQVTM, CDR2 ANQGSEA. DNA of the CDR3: TGCAGCGTTGCCTCGACTAGCGGGCGCACAGATACGCAGTATTTT. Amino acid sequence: CSVASTSGRTDTQYF.

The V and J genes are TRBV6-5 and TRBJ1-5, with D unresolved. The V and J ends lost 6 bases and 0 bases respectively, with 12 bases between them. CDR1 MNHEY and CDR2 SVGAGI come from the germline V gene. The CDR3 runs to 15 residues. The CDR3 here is CASRRDVYSNQPQHF. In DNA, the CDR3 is TGTGCCAGCAGGCGGGATGTTTATAGCAATCAGCCCCAGCATTTT.

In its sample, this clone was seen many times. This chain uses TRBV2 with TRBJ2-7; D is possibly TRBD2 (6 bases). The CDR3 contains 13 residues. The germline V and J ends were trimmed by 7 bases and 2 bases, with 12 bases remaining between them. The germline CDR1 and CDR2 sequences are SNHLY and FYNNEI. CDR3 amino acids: CASTGGTTYEQYF. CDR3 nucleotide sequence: TGTGCCAGCACCGGGGGAACCACCTACGAGCAGTACTTC.

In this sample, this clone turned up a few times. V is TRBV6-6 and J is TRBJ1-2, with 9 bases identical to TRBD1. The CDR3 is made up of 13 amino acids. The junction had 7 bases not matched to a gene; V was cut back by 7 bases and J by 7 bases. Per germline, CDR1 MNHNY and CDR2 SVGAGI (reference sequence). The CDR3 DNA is TGTGCCAGCAACCAACAGGGGGCGGGTGGCTACACCTTC. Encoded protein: CASNQQGAGGYTF.

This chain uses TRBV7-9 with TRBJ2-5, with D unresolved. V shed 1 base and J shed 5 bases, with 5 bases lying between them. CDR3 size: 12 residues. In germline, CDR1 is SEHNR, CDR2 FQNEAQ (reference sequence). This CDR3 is CASSLVDETQYF. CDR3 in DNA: TGTGCCAGCAGCTTAGTAGACGAGACCCAGTACTTC.

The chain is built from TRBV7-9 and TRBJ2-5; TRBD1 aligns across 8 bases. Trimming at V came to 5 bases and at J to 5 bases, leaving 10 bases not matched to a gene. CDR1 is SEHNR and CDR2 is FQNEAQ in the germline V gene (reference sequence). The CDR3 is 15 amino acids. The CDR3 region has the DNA TGTGCCAGCAGCCCCTCGCAGGGGGCAGGGGAGACCCAGTACTTC. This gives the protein CASSPSQGAGETQYF.

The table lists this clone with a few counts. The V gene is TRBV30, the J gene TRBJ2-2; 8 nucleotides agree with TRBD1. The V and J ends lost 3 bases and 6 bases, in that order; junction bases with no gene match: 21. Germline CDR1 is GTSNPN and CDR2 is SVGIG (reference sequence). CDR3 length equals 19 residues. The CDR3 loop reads CAWRTTRLRQGSLAGELFF. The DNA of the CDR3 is TGTGCCTGGAGAACTACCCGCCTACGACAGGGGAGTCTCGCCGGGGAGCTGTTTTTT.

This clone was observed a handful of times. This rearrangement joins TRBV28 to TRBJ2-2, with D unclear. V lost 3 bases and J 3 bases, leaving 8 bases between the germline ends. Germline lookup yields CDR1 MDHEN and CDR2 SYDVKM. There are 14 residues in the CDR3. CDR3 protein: CASSFGLDTGELFF. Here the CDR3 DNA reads TGTGCCAGCAGTTTCGGGTTGGACACCGGGGAGCTGTTTTTT.

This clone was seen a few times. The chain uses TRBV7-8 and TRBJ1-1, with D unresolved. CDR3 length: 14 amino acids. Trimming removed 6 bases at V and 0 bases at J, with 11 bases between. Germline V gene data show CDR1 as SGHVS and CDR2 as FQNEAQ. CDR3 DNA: TGTGCCAGCAGTTCGGTTTCCTTGAACACTGAAGCTTTCTTT. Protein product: CASSSVSLNTEAFF.

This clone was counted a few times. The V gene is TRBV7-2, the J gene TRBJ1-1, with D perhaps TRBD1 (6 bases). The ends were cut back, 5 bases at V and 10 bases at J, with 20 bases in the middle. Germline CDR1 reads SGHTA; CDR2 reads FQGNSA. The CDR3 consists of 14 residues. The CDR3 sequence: CASSLAGHSSGAFF. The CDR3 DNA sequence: TGTGCCAGCAGCCTGGCGGGACACTCCTCAGGAGCTTTCTTT.

The CDR3 sequence is CASSVAWGPNTGELFF. In DNA, the CDR3 is TGTGCCAGCAGCGTAGCGTGGGGCCCGAACACCGGGGAGCTGTTTTTT. The chain recombines TRBV9 with TRBJ2-2; D may be TRBD1 (5 bases). The CDR3 is made up of 16 amino acids. V was cut by 0 bases and J by 0 bases, with 9 bases left in between. The V gene's germline CDR1 is SGDLS and CDR2 YYNGEE.

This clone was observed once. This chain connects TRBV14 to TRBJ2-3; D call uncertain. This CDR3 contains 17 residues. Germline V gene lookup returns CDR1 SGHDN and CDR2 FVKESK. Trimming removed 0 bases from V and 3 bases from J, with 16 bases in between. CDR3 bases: TGTGCCAGCAGCCAAGATTACGCCTTTTATAGGACAGATACGCAGTATTTT. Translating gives CASSQDYAFYRTDTQYF.

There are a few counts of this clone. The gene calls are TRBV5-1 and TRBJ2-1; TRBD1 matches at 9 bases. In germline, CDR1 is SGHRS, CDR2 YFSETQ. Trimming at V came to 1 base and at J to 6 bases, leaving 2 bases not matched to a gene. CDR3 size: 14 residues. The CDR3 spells CASSLLTGGNEQFF. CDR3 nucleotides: TGCGCCAGCAGCTTGTTGACAGGGGGCAATGAGCAGTTCTTC.

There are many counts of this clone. The CDR3, as DNA: TGCGCCAGCAGCCCGATGGGGCATACTGAAGCTTTCTTT. The encoded protein is CASSPMGHTEAFF. The chain links TRBV5-1 to TRBJ1-1; TRBD1 is a possible D gene (5 bases). Germline assignment: CDR1 SGHRS and CDR2 YFSETQ. CDR3 length: 13 amino acids. The ends were cut back, 4 bases at V and 5 bases at J, with 12 bases in the middle.

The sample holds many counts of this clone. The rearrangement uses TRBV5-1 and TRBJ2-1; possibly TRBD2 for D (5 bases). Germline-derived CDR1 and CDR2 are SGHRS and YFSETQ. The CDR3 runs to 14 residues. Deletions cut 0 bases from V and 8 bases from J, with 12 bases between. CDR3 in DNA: TGCGCCAGCAGCTTGGTAATTGCGGGCGATGAGCAGTTCTTC. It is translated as CASSLVIAGDEQFF.

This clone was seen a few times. The CDR3 DNA follows: TGTGCCAGCAGCTTGAGCGGGACAGGGAATGAAAAACTGTTTTTT. Its translation is CASSLSGTGNEKLFF. This chain links TRBV5-4 with TRBJ1-4; 9 bases align to TRBD1. CDR1 and CDR2 (germline): SGHNT, YYREEE (reference sequence). Unmatched junction bases numbered 3, after V lost 1 base and J lost 5 bases. CDR3 length equals 15 residues.

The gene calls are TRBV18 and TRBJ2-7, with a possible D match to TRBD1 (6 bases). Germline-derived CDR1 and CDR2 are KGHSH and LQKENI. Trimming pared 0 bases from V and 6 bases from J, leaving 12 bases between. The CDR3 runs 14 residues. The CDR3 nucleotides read TGTGCCAGCTCACCACCGGCTGTAGGGGGCGAGCAGTACTTC. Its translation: CASSPPAVGGEQYF.

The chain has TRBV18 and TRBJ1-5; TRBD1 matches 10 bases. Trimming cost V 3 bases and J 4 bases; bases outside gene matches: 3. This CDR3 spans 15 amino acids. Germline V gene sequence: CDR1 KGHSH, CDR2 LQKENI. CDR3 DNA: TGTGCCAGCTCACCGGGACAGGGGTGGAATCAGCCCCAGCATTTT. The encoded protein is CASSPGQGWNQPQHF.

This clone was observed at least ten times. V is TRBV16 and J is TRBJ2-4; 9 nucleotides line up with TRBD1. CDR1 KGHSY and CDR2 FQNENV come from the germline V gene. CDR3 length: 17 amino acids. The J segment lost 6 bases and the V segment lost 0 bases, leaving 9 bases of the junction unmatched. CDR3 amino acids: CASSQSPPTGGGNIQYF. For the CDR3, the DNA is TGTGCCAGCAGCCAATCACCCCCGACAGGGGGAGGAAACATTCAGTACTTC.

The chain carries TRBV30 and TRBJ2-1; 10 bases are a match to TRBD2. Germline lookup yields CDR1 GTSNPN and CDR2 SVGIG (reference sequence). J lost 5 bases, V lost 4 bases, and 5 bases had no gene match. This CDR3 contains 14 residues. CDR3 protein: CAWIKAGGDNEQFF. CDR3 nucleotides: TGTGCCTGGATAAAAGCGGGAGGGGACAATGAGCAGTTCTTC. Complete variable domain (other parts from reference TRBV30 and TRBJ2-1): SQTIHQWPATLVQPVGSPLSLECTVEGTSNPNLYWYRQAAGRGLQLLFYSVGIGQISSEVPQNLSASRPQDRQFILSSKKLLLSDSGFYLCAWIKAGGDNEQFFGPGTRLTVL.